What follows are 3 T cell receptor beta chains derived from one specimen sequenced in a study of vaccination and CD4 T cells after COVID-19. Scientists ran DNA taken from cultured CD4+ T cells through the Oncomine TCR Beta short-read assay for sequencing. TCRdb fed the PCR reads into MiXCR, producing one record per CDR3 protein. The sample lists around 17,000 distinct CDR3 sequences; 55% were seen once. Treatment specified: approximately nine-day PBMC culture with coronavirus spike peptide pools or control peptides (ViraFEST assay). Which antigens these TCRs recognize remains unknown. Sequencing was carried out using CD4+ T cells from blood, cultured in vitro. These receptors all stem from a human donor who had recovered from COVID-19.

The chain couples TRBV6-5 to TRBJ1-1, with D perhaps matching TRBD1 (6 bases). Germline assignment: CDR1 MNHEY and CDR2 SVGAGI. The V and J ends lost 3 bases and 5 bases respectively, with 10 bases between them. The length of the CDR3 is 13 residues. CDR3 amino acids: CASSYQGNTEAFF. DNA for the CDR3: TGTGCCAGCAGTTATCAGGGGAATACTGAAGCTTTCTTT.

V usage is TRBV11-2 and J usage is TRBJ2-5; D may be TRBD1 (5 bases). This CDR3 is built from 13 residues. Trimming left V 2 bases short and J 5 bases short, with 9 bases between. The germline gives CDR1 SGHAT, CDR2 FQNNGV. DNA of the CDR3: TGTGCCAGCAGCTTACAGGGATGGGAGACCCAGTACTTC. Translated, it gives CASSLQGWETQYF.

The CDR3 DNA sequence: TGTGCCAGCAGCCACAGTAATGAAAAACTGTTTTTT. Translation gives CASSHSNEKLFF. V usage is TRBV3-1 and J usage is TRBJ1-4; D is unresolved. CDR1 LGHDT and CDR2 YNNKEL come from the germline V gene (reference sequence). The CDR3 runs 12 residues. Trimming removed 3 bases at V and 4 bases at J, with 3 bases between.